A single sample is the source of the 8 T cell receptor beta chains below, sequenced in a study of cytomegalovirus exposure and HLA in healthy donors. Sequencing was performed with immunoSEQ multiplex PCR; in TCRdb, only in-frame clones are kept and a portion is missing. The sample contains under 350,000 clones, about 86% of which appear only once. Specimen: PBMCs. The receptors were sampled from a young woman in good health and CMV-seronegative.

The chain joins TRBV7-3 to TRBJ1-3; 10 bases fit TRBD1. The V and J ends lost 5 bases and 4 bases, in that order; junction bases with no gene match: 5. CDR1 and CDR2 (germline): SGHTA, FQGTGA. This CDR3 comprises 15 residues. CDR3 bases: TGTGCCAGCAGCCCGGGACAGGGGAACGGAAACACCATATATTTT. As protein: CASSPGQGNGNTIYF. Supplemented by reference TRBV7-3 and TRBJ1-3, the full variable domain reads GAGVSQTPSNKVTEKGKYVELRCDPISGHTALYWYRQSLGQGPEFLIYFQGTGAADDSGLPNDRFFAVRPEGSVSTLKIQRTERGDSAVYLCASSPGQGNGNTIYFGEGSWLTVV.

Only one count was recorded for this clone. This chain joins TRBV15 and TRBJ1-2, with D unclear. CDR1 LNHNV and CDR2 YYDKDF come from the germline V gene (reference sequence). The germline V and J ends were trimmed by 9 bases and 7 bases, with 15 bases remaining between them. The CDR3 contains 12 residues. The CDR3 region has the DNA TGTGCCACGAGAGAGGGAGTCGGTGGCTACACCTTC. It codes for CATREGVGGYTF. Looking up the rest from reference TRBV15 and TRBJ1-2 gives the full variable domain: DAMVIQNPRYQVTQFGKPVTLSCSQTLNHNVMYWYQQKSSQAPKLLFHYYDKDFNNEADTPDNFQSRRPNTSFCFLDIRSPGLGDTAMYLCATREGVGGYTFGSGTRLTVV.

The sample holds one count of this clone. The rearrangement uses TRBV6-6 and TRBJ1-2, with TRBD1 matching 7 bases. The CDR3 has 14 residues. V dropped 4 bases and J dropped 3; count of bases not matched to a gene: 5. Germline V gene data show CDR1 as MNHNY and CDR2 as SVGAGI (reference sequence). CDR3 residues: CASSSPDRDYGYTF. Written as DNA, the CDR3 is TGTGCCAGCAGTTCCCCCGACAGGGACTATGGCTACACCTTC.

The genes are TRBV18 and TRBJ1-2; no firm D call. Germline V CDR1 and CDR2: KGHSH, LQKENI. With 3 bases removed from V and 8 bases from J, the gap between germline ends came to 10 bases. The length of the CDR3 is 12 residues. CDR3 nucleotide sequence: TGTGCCAGCTCACCCGGGGAGCAGGGCTACACCTTC. Translation gives CASSPGEQGYTF.

Concerning this clone itself: Other DNA sequences from this sample encode an identical CDR3 as well. The V call is TRBV29-1, the J call TRBJ1-1; D is perhaps TRBD1 (5 bases). With 7 bases removed from V and 1 base from J, the gap between germline ends came to 13 bases. This CDR3 contains 13 residues. CDR1 SQVTM and CDR2 ANQGSEA come from the germline V gene. CDR3 region: CSARGTANTEAFF. CDR3 nucleotides: TGCAGCGCCCGCGGGACGGCGAACACTGAAGCTTTCTTT.

CDR3 sequence reads: CASSPSALVRNGYTF. DNA for the CDR3: TGTGCCAGCTCACCGTCCGCCCTCGTGAGGAATGGCTACACCTTC. The V gene is TRBV18, the J gene TRBJ1-2, with D uncertain. V shed 3 bases and J shed 6 bases, with 17 bases lying between them. The germline CDR1 and CDR2 sequences are KGHSH and LQKENI. This CDR3 has 15 residues.

This chain uses TRBV19 with TRBJ2-2; 9 bases match TRBD1. V was pared by 7 bases and J by 5 bases, with 11 bases of the junction left unmatched. Per the germline V gene, CDR1 is LNHDA and CDR2 is SQIVND (reference sequence). This CDR3 region has 16 residues. The CDR3 loop is CASIPGTGKVTGELFF. CDR3 nucleotide sequence: TGTGCCAGTATCCCCGGGACAGGGAAGGTTACCGGGGAGCTGTTTTTT.

This clone was seen only once. J is TRBJ1-5 and V is TRBV2; D unresolved. The CDR3 covers 16 residues. The germline CDR1 and CDR2 sequences are SNHLY and FYNNEI. V gave up 2 bases and J gave up 1 base, with 12 bases separating them. The CDR3 nucleotides read TGTGCCAGCAGTGAATTAGAGCTCGTGAGCAATCAGCCCCAGCATTTT. It specifies CASSELELVSNQPQHF.